This entry concerns a single T cell receptor (beta chain). Its matching antigen is unknown. This PCR relied on a set of 60 Vbeta primers and 13 Jbeta primers. Profiled with immunoSEQ multiplex PCR; TCRdb holds only in-frame clones, not every one. The sample comprises about 180,000 clones, about 77% of which are singletons, and 1.3% rests with the top ten. This sample is part of a study of cytomegalovirus exposure and HLA in healthy donors. Findings of the study overall: V- and J-gene trimming in TCR beta was tied to a missense DCLRE1C variant by an analysis performed later. The classifier reportedly diagnosed cytomegalovirus status with high sensitivity and specificity. Most CMV-associated TCR beta chains appeared HLA-restricted in a later analysis.

In germline, CDR1 is SGHTA, CDR2 FQGNSA. The V gene lost 1 base and the J gene lost 5 bases, with 14 bases spanning the gap. CDR3 length: 15 amino acids. The source is a man aged 30 to 45 in good health and CMV-seronegative. Sequences were obtained from PBMCs. The rearrangement joins TRBV7-2 to TRBJ1-2; no definite D call. The CDR3 loop reads CASSLVSQLSYGYTF. The CDR3 DNA follows: TGTGCCAGCAGCTTAGTGTCACAGCTATCATATGGCTACACCTTC.